The rows below give T cell receptor beta chains drawn from one sample of a study of beta chain features in type 1 diabetes. Produced via immunoSEQ multiplex PCR; TCRdb's table is partial and in-frame only. The data contain 300,000 to 400,000 clones, 7.5% to 9% of them singletons. Sequencing was performed on central memory CD4+ T cells from blood. These receptors were taken from a woman aged 18-29 years in good health. The CDR3 runs from the conserved cysteine through the conserved F or W. D genes are given only for firm matches. Rows give clone size only sometimes, using once, few, many, or a class for an expanded clone.

size: many; V: TRBV7-2; D: TRBD2; J: TRBJ2-1; CDR3: CASSPGTSLFNEQFF; DNA: TGTGCCAGCAGCCCAGGGACTAGCCTATTCAATGAGCAGTTCTTC
size: -; V: TRBV5-1; D: TRBD1; J: TRBJ2-5; CDR3: CASQVGTGGFQETQYF; DNA: TGCGCCAGCCAAGTAGGAACAGGGGGCTTTCAAGAGACCCAGTACTTC
size: many; V: TRBV10-3; D: -; J: TRBJ2-7; CDR3: CAISMSSYEQYF; DNA: TGTGCCATCTCGATGAGCTCCTACGAGCAGTACTTC
size: many; V: TRBV2; D: -; J: TRBJ1-2; CDR3: CASSEYRTNYGYTF; DNA: TGTGCCAGCAGTGAATACAGGACTAACTATGGCTACACCTTC
size: -; V: TRBV7-7; D: TRBD1; J: TRBJ2-7; CDR3: CASSSGQGGYEQYF; DNA: TGTGCTAGCAGCTCGGGACAGGGAGGCTACGAGCAGTACTTC
size: few; V: TRBV15; D: -; J: TRBJ1-2; CDR3: CATSESPTALSYGYTF; DNA: TGTGCCACCAGCGAGAGCCCCACAGCGCTTAGCTATGGCTACACCTTC
size: -; V: TRBV6-5; D: -; J: TRBJ2-3; CDR3: CASRSGVGTDTQYF; DNA: TGTGCCTCCCGATCGGGGGTCGGCACAGATACGCAGTATTTT
size: -; V: TRBV28; D: -; J: TRBJ1-1; CDR3: CASSSYNGGPDPGAFF; DNA: TGTGCCAGCAGCTCCTACAACGGGGGCCCCGACCCCGGAGCTTTCTTT
size: -; V: TRBV6-1; D: -; J: TRBJ2-1; CDR3: CASSDTFSQPFF; DNA: TGTGCCAGCAGTGATACTTTTTCTCAACCGTTCTTC
size: few; V: TRBV5-6; D: -; J: TRBJ2-1; CDR3: CASSQNRNEQFF; DNA: TGTGCCAGCAGTCAAAATAGGAATGAGCAGTTCTTC
size: few; V: TRBV5-4; D: -; J: TRBJ2-3; CDR3: CASRQLGGRGDTQYF; DNA: TGTGCCAGTAGACAGTTGGGGGGAAGGGGAGATACGCAGTATTTT
size: few; V: TRBV4-1; D: TRBD1; J: TRBJ1-1; CDR3: CASSHGTGGLNTEAFF; DNA: TGCGCCAGCAGCCACGGGACAGGGGGCCTGAACACTGAAGCTTTCTTT
size: -; V: TRBV28; D: -; J: TRBJ1-2; CDR3: CASSSLPVARTYGYTF; DNA: TGTGCCAGCAGTTCATTACCCGTGGCCCGGACCTATGGCTACACCTTC
size: -; V: TRBV5-6; D: -; J: TRBJ1-4; CDR3: CASSRGLDSQLFF; DNA: TGTGCCAGCAGCCGAGGACTAGACTCACAACTGTTTTTT
size: few; V: TRBV29-1; D: TRBD2; J: TRBJ2-1; CDR3: CSVRAGGLYNEQFF; DNA: TGCAGCGTTAGAGCGGGAGGTCTCTACAATGAGCAGTTCTTC
size: few; V: TRBV7-2; D: -; J: TRBJ2-7; CDR3: CASSLKEGWSYEQYF; DNA: TGTGCCAGCAGCTTGAAAGAAGGTTGGTCCTACGAGCAGTACTTC
size: few; V: TRBV7-9; D: -; J: TRBJ2-7; CDR3: CASSFGAGRYEQYF; DNA: TGTGCCAGCAGCTTTGGGGCAGGGAGGTACGAGCAGTACTTC
size: -; V: TRBV7-2; D: TRBD2; J: TRBJ2-1; CDR3: CASRLDVAGHEQFF; DNA: TGTGCCAGCAGGCTAGACGTAGCGGGCCATGAGCAGTTCTTC
size: few; V: TRBV5-6; D: TRBD1; J: TRBJ2-7; CDR3: CASSPGQGGYEQYF; DNA: TGTGCCAGCAGCCCTGGACAGGGTGGCTACGAGCAGTACTTC
size: many; V: TRBV9; D: TRBD2; J: TRBJ2-7; CDR3: CASSPVAGGFYEQYF; DNA: TGTGCCAGCAGCCCTGTAGCGGGAGGATTCTACGAGCAGTACTTC
size: few; V: TRBV27; D: TRBD1; J: TRBJ1-1; CDR3: CASSLTGGRSEAFF; DNA: TGTGCCAGCAGCCTCACAGGGGGGAGGTCTGAAGCTTTCTTT
size: -; V: TRBV5-1; D: TRBD1; J: TRBJ2-1; CDR3: CASSLGRGLYNEQFF; DNA: TGCGCCAGCAGCTTGGGCAGGGGGCTTTACAATGAGCAGTTCTTC
size: few; V: TRBV27; D: TRBD1; J: TRBJ2-7; CDR3: CASSRRQGTSYEQYF; DNA: TGTGCCAGCAGTCGCAGACAGGGGACCTCCTACGAGCAGTACTTC
size: few; V: TRBV14; D: -; J: TRBJ2-5; CDR3: CASKRVVGETQYF; DNA: TGTGCCAGCAAAAGGGTTGTTGGGGAGACCCAGTACTTC
size: -; V: TRBV28; D: -; J: TRBJ1-2; CDR3: CASREANYGYTF; DNA: TGTGCCAGCAGGGAGGCTAACTATGGCTACACCTTC
size: few; V: TRBV7-3; D: TRBD1; J: TRBJ2-3; CDR3: CASSYKQGADTQYF; DNA: TGTGCCAGCAGCTACAAACAGGGGGCAGATACGCAGTATTTT
size: many; V: TRBV6-6; D: TRBD1; J: TRBJ2-7; CDR3: CASSYSTGGYEQYF; DNA: TGTGCCAGCAGTTACTCGACAGGGGGCTACGAGCAGTACTTC
size: -; V: TRBV9; D: -; J: TRBJ1-2; CDR3: CASSVRTDYGYTF; DNA: TGTGCCAGCAGCGTTCGGACAGACTATGGCTACACCTTC
size: many; V: TRBV2; D: -; J: TRBJ1-4; CDR3: CASSPGYEKLFF; DNA: TGTGCCAGCAGCCCAGGGTACGAAAAACTGTTTTTT
size: -; V: TRBV7-8; D: -; J: TRBJ1-5; CDR3: CASSLVIHSNQPQHF; DNA: TGTGCCAGCAGCTTAGTTATTCATAGCAATCAGCCCCAGCATTTT
size: few; V: TRBV7-6; D: TRBD2; J: TRBJ2-3; CDR3: CASSRTSGSGYTDTQYF; DNA: TGTGCCAGCAGCCGGACTAGCGGGAGTGGGTACACAGATACGCAGTATTTT
size: -; V: TRBV7-2; D: -; J: TRBJ1-5; CDR3: CASSKGPGRSNQPQHF; DNA: TGTGCCAGCAGCAAGGGTCCGGGAAGAAGCAATCAGCCCCAGCATTTT
size: -; V: TRBV5-1; D: -; J: TRBJ1-2; CDR3: CASSLPGELGGYTF; DNA: TGCGCCAGCAGCTTGCCAGGGGAGTTGGGAGGCTACACCTTC
size: -; V: TRBV7-9; D: TRBD2; J: TRBJ2-5; CDR3: CASSQGLADQETQYF; DNA: TGTGCCAGCAGCCAGGGACTAGCGGACCAAGAGACCCAGTACTTC
size: few; V: TRBV5-1; D: TRBD1; J: TRBJ2-3; CDR3: CASSPRDRGFSTDTQYF; DNA: TGCGCCAGCAGCCCCCGGGACAGGGGTTTCTCTACAGATACGCAGTATTTT
size: few; V: TRBV7-6; D: TRBD2; J: TRBJ2-5; CDR3: CASSLKSSGRAWETQYF; DNA: TGTGCCAGCAGCTTAAAGTCTAGCGGGAGGGCCTGGGAGACCCAGTACTTC
size: -; V: TRBV4-3; D: -; J: TRBJ2-4; CDR3: CASSLQVRGVAKNIQYF; DNA: TGCGCCAGCAGCCTCCAAGTCAGGGGGGTAGCCAAAAACATTCAGTACTTC
size: few; V: TRBV2; D: -; J: TRBJ2-3; CDR3: CASSGQSTDTQYF; DNA: TGTGCCAGCAGTGGACAGAGCACAGATACGCAGTATTTT
size: -; V: TRBV18; D: -; J: TRBJ1-2; CDR3: CASSRDSAYGYTF; DNA: TGTGCCAGCTCACGAGACAGCGCCTATGGCTACACCTTC
size: few; V: TRBV7-2; D: TRBD2; J: TRBJ2-3; CDR3: CASSLELAEWDTQYF; DNA: TGTGCCAGCAGCTTAGAACTAGCGGAGTGGGATACGCAGTATTTT
size: -; V: TRBV6-1; D: TRBD2; J: TRBJ2-7; CDR3: CASSWDYLYEQYF; DNA: TGTGCCAGCAGTTGGGACTATCTCTACGAGCAGTACTTC
size: -; V: TRBV15; D: -; J: TRBJ2-7; CDR3: CATGLGGYAYEQYF; DNA: TGTGCCACCGGTTTGGGGGGCTACGCCTACGAGCAGTACTTC
size: -; V: TRBV28; D: -; J: TRBJ1-1; CDR3: CASSLFVGSEAFF; DNA: TGTGCCAGCAGTTTATTCGTGGGCAGCGAAGCTTTCTTT
size: -; V: TRBV5-6; D: -; J: TRBJ2-1; CDR3: CASSLDWPYNEQFF; DNA: TGTGCCAGCAGCTTAGACTGGCCATACAATGAGCAGTTCTTC
size: few; V: TRBV20-1; D: -; J: TRBJ2-2; CDR3: CSATNTGELFF; DNA: TGCAGTGCTACCAACACCGGGGAGCTGTTTTTT
size: -; V: TRBV4-2; D: -; J: TRBJ2-6; CDR3: CAVTNSGANVLTF; DNA: TGTGCCGTTACGAACTCTGGGGCCAACGTCCTGACTTTC
size: -; V: TRBV5-6; D: -; J: TRBJ1-1; CDR3: CASSLSSRFSTTKNTEAFF; DNA: TGTGCCAGCAGCTTGAGTAGCCGGTTCTCAACCACCAAAAACACTGAAGCTTTCTTT
size: few; V: TRBV27; D: -; J: TRBJ2-3; CDR3: CASWSYTSTDTQYF; DNA: TGTGCCAGCTGGTCATATACTAGCACAGATACGCAGTATTTT
size: few; V: TRBV27; D: TRBD2; J: TRBJ2-1; CDR3: CASSRGLAGGPAEQFF; DNA: TGTGCCAGCAGTCGCGGACTAGCGGGAGGGCCGGCTGAGCAGTTCTTC
size: -; V: TRBV28; D: -; J: TRBJ2-7; CDR3: CASSLGPRVEQYF; DNA: TGTGCCAGCAGTTTGGGACCAAGGGTCGAGCAGTACTTC
size: -; V: TRBV9; D: -; J: TRBJ1-2; CDR3: CASSVGLGFPNYGYTF; DNA: TGTGCCAGCAGCGTAGGTTTGGGGTTCCCTAACTATGGCTACACCTTC
size: -; V: TRBV5-8; D: TRBD1; J: TRBJ1-2; CDR3: CASSQQGPF; DNA: TGTGCCAGCAGCCAACAGGGGCCCTTC
size: -; V: TRBV28; D: TRBD1; J: TRBJ1-5; CDR3: CASSLLQGFRNQPQHF; DNA: TGTGCCAGCAGTTTGCTACAGGGGTTCCGCAATCAGCCCCAGCATTTT
size: few; V: TRBV4-2; D: -; J: TRBJ2-5; CDR3: CASSQVEGAQETQYF; DNA: TGTGCCAGCAGCCAAGTCGAGGGAGCCCAAGAGACCCAGTACTTC
size: -; V: TRBV25-1; D: TRBD1; J: TRBJ2-3; CDR3: CASSEFRTGATDTQYF; DNA: TGTGCCAGCAGTGAATTTCGGACAGGAGCCACAGATACGCAGTATTTT
size: few; V: TRBV5-4; D: -; J: TRBJ2-7; CDR3: CASSLGNRVEQYF; DNA: TGTGCCAGCAGCTTGGGAAACAGGGTCGAGCAGTACTTC
size: -; V: TRBV7-2; D: -; J: TRBJ2-5; CDR3: CASSSLPETKETQYF; DNA: TGTGCCAGCAGCTCTCTTCCCGAGACTAAAGAGACCCAGTACTTC
size: many; V: TRBV6-5; D: TRBD2; J: TRBJ2-1; CDR3: CASSFSAGVAYNEQFF; DNA: TGTGCCAGCAGTTTCTCAGCGGGAGTAGCCTACAATGAGCAGTTCTTC
size: few; V: TRBV27; D: TRBD2; J: TRBJ2-7; CDR3: CASSPSSGAAEQYF; DNA: TGTGCCAGCAGTCCCTCTAGCGGGGCCGCCGAGCAGTACTTC